This T cell receptor beta chain was recorded in a study of post-analysis software for immune sequencing data. Study-level information: Relapsing-remitting, secondary progressive and progressive-relapsing multiple sclerosis were all included among the disease courses.

In its sample, this clonotype was seen many times. Its specificity is unknown. Whole-study results and caveats: TRBV5-6, TRBV5-1 and TRBV20-1 were among five TRBV segments more frequent in patients than controls. Significantly lower normalized Chao1 diversity was found in patients with multiple sclerosis relative to controls. Analysis by F measure revealed that same-batch samples clustered strongly together.

The CDR3 runs 15 residues. V lost 0 bases and J lost 4, with 13 bases in between. Germline V gene data show CDR1 as DFQATT and CDR2 as SNEGSKA (reference sequence). TCR beta cDNA libraries had unique molecular identifiers. The source material, about 0.95 to 11 million T cells, gave rise to roughly 500,000 cDNA molecules. MiXCR was run by TCRdb on the PCR reads, yielding one entry per CDR3 protein. In the table there are about 800,000 distinct CDR3 sequences, roughly 29% of which are singletons. The sequence derives from a girl under 18 with multiple sclerosis. The chain links TRBV20-1 to TRBJ2-1, with TRBD1 as a possible D gene (5 bases). The specimen sequenced was blood. CDR3 in amino acids: CSARDEAGQYNEQFF. The CDR3 DNA reads as TGCAGTGCTAGAGATGAGGCAGGGCAGTACAATGAGCAGTTCTTC.